This entry is about one T cell receptor beta chain. These data are taken from a study of blood T cell repertoires in COVID-19. TCRdb's table, derived via immunoSEQ multiplex PCR, lists solely in-frame clones and lacks some. This sample carries around 200,000 clones, 70% to 90% of them seen once, and the ten largest clones take roughly 5%. Sequenced material: peripheral blood. The receptor was isolated from a woman older than 75 with acute or convalescent COVID-19.

The CDR3 sequence: CASSSGQGDAYEQYF. The CDR3, as DNA: TGTGCCAGCAGCAGTGGACAGGGGGACGCCTACGAGCAGTACTTC. The chain couples TRBV3-1 (or the pseudogene TRBV3-2) to TRBJ2-7; 10 positions match TRBD1. Germline assignment: CDR1 LGHDT and CDR2 YNNKEL (reference sequence). With V trimmed by 5 bases and J by 2 bases, 6 bases remained unmatched. This CDR3 has 15 amino acids.